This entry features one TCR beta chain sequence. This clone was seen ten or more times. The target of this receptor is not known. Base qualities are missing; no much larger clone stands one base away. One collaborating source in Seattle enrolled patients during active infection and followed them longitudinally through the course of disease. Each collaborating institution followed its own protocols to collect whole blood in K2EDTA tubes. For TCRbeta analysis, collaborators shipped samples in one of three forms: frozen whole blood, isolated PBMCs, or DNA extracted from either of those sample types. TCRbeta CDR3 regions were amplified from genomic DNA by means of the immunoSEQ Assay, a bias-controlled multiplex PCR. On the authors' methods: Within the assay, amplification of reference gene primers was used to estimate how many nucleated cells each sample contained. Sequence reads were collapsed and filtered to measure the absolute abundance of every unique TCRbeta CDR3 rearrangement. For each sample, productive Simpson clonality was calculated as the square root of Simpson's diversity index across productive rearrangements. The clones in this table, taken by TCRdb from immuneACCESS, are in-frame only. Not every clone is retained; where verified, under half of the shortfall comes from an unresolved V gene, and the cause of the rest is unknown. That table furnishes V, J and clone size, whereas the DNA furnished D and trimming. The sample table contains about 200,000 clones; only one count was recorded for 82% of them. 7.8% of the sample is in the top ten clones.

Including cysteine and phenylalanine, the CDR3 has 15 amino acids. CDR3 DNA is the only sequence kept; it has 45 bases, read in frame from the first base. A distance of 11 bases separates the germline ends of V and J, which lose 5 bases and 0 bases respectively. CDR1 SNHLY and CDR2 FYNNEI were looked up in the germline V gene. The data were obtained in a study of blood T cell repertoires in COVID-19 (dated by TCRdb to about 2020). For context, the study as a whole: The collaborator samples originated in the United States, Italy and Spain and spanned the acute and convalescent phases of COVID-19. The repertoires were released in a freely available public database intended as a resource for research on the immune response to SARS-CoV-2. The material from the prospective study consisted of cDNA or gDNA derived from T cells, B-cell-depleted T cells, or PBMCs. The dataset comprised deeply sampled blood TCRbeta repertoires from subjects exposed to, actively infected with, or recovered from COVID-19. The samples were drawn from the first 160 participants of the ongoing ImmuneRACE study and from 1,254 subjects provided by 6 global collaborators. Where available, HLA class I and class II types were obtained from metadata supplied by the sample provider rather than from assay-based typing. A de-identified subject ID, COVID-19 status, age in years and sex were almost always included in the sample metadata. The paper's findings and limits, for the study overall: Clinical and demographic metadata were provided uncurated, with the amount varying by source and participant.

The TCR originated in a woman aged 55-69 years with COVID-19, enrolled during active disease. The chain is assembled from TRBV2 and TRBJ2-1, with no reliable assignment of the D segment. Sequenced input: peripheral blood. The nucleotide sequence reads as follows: TGTGCCAGCAGTAATACACGCACCTCCTACAATGAGCAGTTCTTC. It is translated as CASSNTRTSYNEQFF.